This T cell receptor beta chain was recovered during a study of preoperative IRX-2 immunotherapy in early breast cancer. This CDR3 is built from 17 residues. Trimming took off 6 bases at V and 1 base at J, with 21 bases between the two ends. The germline V gene has CDR1 LNHDA and CDR2 SQIVND (reference sequence). This sample's treatment: preoperative locoregional IRX-2 cytokine immunotherapy. Preoperative locoregional IRX-2 cytokine immunotherapy was tested in the phase Ib source study. The assay was immunoSEQ multiplex PCR, and TCRdb's table has in-frame clones only and misses some. The repertoire holds around 88,000 clones, about nine tenths seen once, with 2% to 2.5% in the top ten.

The sequences come from tumor tissue, collected after IRX-2 immunotherapy. The V and J genes are TRBV19 and TRBJ1-1, with a tentative D call TRBD1 (6 bases). This TCR was recovered from a human donor with breast cancer. CDR3 sequence reads: CASRSGTRGPRNTEAFF. The CDR3 DNA follows: TGTGCCAGTAGGTCCGGGACAAGGGGCCCCAGGAACACTGAAGCTTTCTTT.